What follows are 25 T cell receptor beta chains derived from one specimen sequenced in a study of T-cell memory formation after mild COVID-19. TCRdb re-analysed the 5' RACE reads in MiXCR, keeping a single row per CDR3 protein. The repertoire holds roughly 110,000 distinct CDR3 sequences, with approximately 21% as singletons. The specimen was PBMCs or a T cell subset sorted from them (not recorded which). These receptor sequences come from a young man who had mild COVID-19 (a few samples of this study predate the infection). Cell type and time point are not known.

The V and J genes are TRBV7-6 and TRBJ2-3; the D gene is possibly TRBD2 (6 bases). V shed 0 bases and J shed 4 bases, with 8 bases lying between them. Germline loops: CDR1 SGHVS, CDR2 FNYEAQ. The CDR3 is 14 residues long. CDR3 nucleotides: TGTGCCAGCAGCTTAGCGGGGGGATCAGATACGCAGTATTTT. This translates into CASSLAGGSDTQYF. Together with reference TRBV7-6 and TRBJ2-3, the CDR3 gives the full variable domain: GAGVSQSPRYKVTKRGQDVALRCDPISGHVSLYWYRQALGQGPEFLTYFNYEAQQDKSGLPNDRFSAERPEGSISTLTIQRTEQRDSAMYRCASSLAGGSDTQYFGPGTRLTVL.

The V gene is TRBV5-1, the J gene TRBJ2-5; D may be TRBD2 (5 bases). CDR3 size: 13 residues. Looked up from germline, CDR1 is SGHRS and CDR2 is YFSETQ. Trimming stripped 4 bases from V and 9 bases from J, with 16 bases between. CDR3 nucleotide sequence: TGCGCCAGCAGCACCACAACCTCCGGGGCCCAGTACTTC. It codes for CASSTTTSGAQYF.

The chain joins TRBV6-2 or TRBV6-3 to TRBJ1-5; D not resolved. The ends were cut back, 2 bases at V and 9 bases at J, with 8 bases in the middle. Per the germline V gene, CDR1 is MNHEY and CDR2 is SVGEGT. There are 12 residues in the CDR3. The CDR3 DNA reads TGTGCCAGCAGTTACGGTCGGCGGCCCCAGCATTTT. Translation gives CASSYGRRPQHF.

CDR3 nucleotide sequence: TGTGCCAGCAAACTCGGAGGCAATCAGCCCCAGCATTTT. Translated, it gives CASKLGGNQPQHF. The chain joins TRBV6-5 to TRBJ1-5; no firm D call. The V gene lost 7 bases and the J gene lost 2 bases, with 9 bases spanning the gap. The CDR3 sequence is 13 residues long. Germline V gene data show CDR1 as MNHEY and CDR2 as SVGAGI.

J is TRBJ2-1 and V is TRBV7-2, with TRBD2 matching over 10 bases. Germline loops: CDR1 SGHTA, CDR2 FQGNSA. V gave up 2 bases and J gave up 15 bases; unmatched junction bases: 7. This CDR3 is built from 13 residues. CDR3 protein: CASSLSGGVWLFF. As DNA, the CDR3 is TGTGCCAGCAGCTTAAGCGGGGGGGTCTGGCTGTTCTTC.

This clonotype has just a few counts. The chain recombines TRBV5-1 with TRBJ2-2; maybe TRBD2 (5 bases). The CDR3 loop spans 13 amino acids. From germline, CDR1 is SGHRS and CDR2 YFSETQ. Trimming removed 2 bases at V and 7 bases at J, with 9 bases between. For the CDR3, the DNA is TGCGCCAGCAGCTTCCGGACTGGCGGGGAGCTGTTTTTT. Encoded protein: CASSFRTGGELFF. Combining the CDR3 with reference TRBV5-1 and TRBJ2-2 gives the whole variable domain KAGVTQTPRYLIKTRGQQVTLSCSPISGHRSVSWYQQTPGQGLQFLFEYFSETQRNKGNFPGRFSGRQFSNSRSEMNVSTLELGDSALYLCASSFRTGGELFFGEGSRLTVL.

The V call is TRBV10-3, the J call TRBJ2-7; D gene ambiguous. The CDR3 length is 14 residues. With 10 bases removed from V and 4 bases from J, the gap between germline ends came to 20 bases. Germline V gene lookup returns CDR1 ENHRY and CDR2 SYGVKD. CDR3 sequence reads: CATYYPDCKYEQYV. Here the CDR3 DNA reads TGTGCCACATACTACCCCGATTGTAAGTACGAGCAGTACGTC.

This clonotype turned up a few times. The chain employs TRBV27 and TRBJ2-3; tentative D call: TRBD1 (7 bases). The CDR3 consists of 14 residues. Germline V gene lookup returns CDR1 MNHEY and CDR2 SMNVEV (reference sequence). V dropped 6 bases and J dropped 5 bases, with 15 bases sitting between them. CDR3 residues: CASSPAGGLDTQYF. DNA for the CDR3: TGTGCCAGCAGCCCTGCAGGGGGGCTAGATACGCAGTATTTT.

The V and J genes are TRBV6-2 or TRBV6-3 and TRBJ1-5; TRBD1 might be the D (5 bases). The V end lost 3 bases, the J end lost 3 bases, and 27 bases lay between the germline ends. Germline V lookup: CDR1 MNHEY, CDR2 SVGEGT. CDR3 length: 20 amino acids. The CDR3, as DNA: TGTGCCAGCAGTTATTGGTCGGCAGGGCAGAGACTGGGCCTCAATCAGCCCCAGCATTTT. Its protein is CASSYWSAGQRLGLNQPQHF.

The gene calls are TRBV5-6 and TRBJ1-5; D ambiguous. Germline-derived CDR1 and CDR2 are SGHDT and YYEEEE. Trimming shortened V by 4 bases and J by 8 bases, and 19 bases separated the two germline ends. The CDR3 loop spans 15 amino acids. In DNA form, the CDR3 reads TGTGCCAGCAGCCGTAGTTTGGACCCCGGGGAGCCCCAGCATTTT. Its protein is CASSRSLDPGEPQHF.

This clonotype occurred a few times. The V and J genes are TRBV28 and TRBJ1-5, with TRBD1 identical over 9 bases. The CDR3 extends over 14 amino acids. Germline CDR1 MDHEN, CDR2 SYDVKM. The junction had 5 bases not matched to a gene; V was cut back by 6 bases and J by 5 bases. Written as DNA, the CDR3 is TGTGCCAGCAGGGGACAGGGACTACATCAGCCCCAGCATTTT. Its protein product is CASRGQGLHQPQHF.

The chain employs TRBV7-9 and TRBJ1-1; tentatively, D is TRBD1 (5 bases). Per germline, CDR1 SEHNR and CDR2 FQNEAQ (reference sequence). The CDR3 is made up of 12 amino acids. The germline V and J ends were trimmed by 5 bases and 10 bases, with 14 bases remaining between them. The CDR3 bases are TGTGCCAGCAGCGACGGGGGGGTTGGAGCTTTCTTT. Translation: CASSDGGVGAFF.

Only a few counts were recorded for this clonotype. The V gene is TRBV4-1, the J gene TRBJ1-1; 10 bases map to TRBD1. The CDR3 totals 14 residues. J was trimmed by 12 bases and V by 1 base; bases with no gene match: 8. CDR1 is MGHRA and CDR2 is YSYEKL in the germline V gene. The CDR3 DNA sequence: TGCGCCAGCAGCCAAGTGGGGACAGGGGAGAATCCTTTCTTT. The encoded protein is CASSQVGTGENPFF.

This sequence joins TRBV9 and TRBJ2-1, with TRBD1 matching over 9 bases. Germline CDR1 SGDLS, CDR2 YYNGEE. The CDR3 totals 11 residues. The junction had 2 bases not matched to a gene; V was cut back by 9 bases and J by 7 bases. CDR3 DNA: TGTGCCACCGGGACAGGGAATGAGCAGTTCTTC. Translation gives CATGTGNEQFF.

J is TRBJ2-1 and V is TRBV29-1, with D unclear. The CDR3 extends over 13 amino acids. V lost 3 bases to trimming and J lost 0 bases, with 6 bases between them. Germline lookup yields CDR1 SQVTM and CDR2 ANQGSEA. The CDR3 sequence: CSVEMSSYNEQFF. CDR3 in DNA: TGCAGCGTTGAGATGAGCTCCTACAATGAGCAGTTCTTC.

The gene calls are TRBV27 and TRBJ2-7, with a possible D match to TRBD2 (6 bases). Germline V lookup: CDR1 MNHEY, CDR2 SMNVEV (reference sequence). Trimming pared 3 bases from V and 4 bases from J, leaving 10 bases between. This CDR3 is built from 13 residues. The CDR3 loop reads CASSFGSGYEQYV. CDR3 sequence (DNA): TGTGCCAGCAGTTTTGGCAGCGGGTACGAGCAGTACGTC.

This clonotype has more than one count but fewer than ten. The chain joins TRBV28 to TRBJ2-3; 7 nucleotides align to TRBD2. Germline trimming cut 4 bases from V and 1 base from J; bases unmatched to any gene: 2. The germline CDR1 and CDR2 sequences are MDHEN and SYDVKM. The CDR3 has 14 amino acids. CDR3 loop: CASSWDYRTDTQYF. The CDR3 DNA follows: TGTGCCAGCAGTTGGGACTACCGCACAGATACGCAGTATTTT.

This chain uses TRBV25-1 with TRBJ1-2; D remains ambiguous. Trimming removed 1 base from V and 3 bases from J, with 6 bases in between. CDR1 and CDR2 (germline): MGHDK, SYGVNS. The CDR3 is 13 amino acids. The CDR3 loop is CASSELADYGYTF. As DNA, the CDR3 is TGTGCCAGCAGTGAATTAGCAGACTATGGCTACACCTTC.

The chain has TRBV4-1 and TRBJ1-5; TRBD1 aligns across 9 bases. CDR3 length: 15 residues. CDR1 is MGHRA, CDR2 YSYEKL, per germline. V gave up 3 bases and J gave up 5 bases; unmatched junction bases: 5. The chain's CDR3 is CASSHRTGVDQPQHF. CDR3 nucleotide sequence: TGCGCCAGCAGCCATAGGACAGGGGTCGATCAGCCCCAGCATTTT.

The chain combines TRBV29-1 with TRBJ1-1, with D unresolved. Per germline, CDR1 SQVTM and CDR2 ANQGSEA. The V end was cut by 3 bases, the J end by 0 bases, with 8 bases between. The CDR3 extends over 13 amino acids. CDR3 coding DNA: TGCAGCGTTGAGATAGGGATGAACACTGAAGCTTTCTTT. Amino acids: CSVEIGMNTEAFF.

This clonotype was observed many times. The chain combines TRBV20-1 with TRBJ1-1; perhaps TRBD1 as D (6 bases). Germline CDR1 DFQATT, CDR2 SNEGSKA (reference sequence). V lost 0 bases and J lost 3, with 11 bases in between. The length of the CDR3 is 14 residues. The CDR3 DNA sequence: TGCAGTGCTAGAGATGGGGACACATACACTGAAGCTTTCTTT. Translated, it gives CSARDGDTYTEAFF.

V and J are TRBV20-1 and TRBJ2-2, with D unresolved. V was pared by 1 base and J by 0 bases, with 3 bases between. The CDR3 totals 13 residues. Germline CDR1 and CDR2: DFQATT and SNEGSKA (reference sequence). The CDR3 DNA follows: TGCAGTGCTAGAGGGACGAACACCGGGGAGCTGTTTTTT. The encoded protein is CSARGTNTGELFF.

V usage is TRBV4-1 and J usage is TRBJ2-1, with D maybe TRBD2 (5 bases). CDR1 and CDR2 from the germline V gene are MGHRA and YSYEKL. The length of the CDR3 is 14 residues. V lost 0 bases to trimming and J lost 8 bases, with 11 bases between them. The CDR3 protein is CASSQEPSRHEQFF. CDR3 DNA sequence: TGCGCCAGCAGCCAAGAGCCTAGCCGGCATGAGCAGTTCTTC.

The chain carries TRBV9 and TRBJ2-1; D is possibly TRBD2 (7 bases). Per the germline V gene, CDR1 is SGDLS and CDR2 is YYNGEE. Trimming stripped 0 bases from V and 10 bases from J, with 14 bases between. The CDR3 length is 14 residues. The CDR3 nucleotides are TGTGCCAGCAGCGTAGGTGGGGGGGCTCGGGAGCAGTTCTTC. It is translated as CASSVGGGAREQFF.

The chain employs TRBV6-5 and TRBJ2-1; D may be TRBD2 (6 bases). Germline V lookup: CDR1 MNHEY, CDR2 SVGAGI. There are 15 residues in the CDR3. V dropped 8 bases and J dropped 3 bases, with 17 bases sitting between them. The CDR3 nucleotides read TGTGCCAGCTCCAAGGGCCCCGGGGGCTACAATGAGCAGTTCTTC. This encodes CASSKGPGGYNEQFF.